These 30 T cell receptor beta chains were all obtained from the same sample, sequenced in a study of beta chain features in type 1 diabetes. The isolated RNA, all of it, was reverse transcribed, so expressed TCRB transcripts were what got sequenced. Sequenced by immunoSEQ multiplex PCR; TCRdb stores in-frame clones only, minus some. The profile covers under 25,000 clones, with approximately 50% appearing a single time and approximately 0.4% taken by the ten largest. Sequencing was done on a sample of stem cell memory CD4+ T cells from blood. The receptors come from a man younger than 35 in good health.

The chain recombines TRBV7-3 with TRBJ2-5; TRBD1 is a possible D gene (6 bases). The CDR3 is made up of 13 amino acids. Trimming pared 6 bases from V and 1 base from J, leaving 9 bases between. Germline V gene lookup returns CDR1 SGHTA and CDR2 FQGTGA. In nucleotides, the CDR3 is TGTGCCAGCAGTACAGGGACCCAAGAGACCCAGTACTTC. This translates into CASSTGTQETQYF.

The CDR3 coding sequence is TGTGCCAGCAGCTTGGCTAGCCTAAGCTCCTACAATGAGCAGTTCTTC. As protein: CASSLASLSSYNEQFF. The chain has TRBV7-2 and TRBJ2-1, with a possible D match to TRBD2 (5 bases). Between the trimmed V and J ends, which lost 3 bases and 0 bases, there was a span of 12 bases. The CDR3 extends over 16 amino acids. The germline CDR1 and CDR2 sequences are SGHTA and FQGNSA.

The rearrangement joins TRBV7-3 to TRBJ2-2, with D possibly matching TRBD1 (6 bases). The germline V gene encodes CDR1 SGHTA and CDR2 FQGTGA. The V and J ends lost 5 bases and 1 base respectively, with 8 bases between them. The CDR3 runs to 14 residues. DNA of the CDR3: TGTGCCAGCAGCGAGACAGGGAACACCGGGGAGCTGTTTTTT. Its translation: CASSETGNTGELFF.

The rearrangement joins TRBV4-3 to TRBJ2-3; 9 nucleotides agree with TRBD2. V was pared by 0 bases and J by 7 bases, with 11 bases of the junction left unmatched. The length of the CDR3 is 17 residues. CDR1 and CDR2 from the germline V gene are LGHNA and YSLEER. The CDR3 is CASSQDLASGVMNTQYF. The DNA for the CDR3 is TGCGCCAGCAGCCAAGATCTGGCTAGCGGGGTTATGAATACGCAGTATTTT.

This rearrangement joins TRBV28 to TRBJ2-6; 11 bases are shared with TRBD1. This CDR3 region has 18 residues. V was pared by 3 bases and J by 0 bases, with 4 bases of the junction left unmatched. The germline V gene has CDR1 MDHEN and CDR2 SYDVKM. CDR3 region: CASSFAGTGGSGANVLTF. The CDR3 region has the DNA TGTGCCAGCAGTTTCGCCGGGACAGGGGGCTCTGGGGCCAACGTCCTGACTTTC.

This chain joins TRBV7-2 and TRBJ2-7; maybe TRBD2 (5 bases). Trimming took off 5 bases at V and 4 bases at J, with 15 bases between the two ends. Germline V lookup: CDR1 SGHTA, CDR2 FQGNSA. The CDR3 extends over 14 amino acids. The CDR3 bases are TGTGCCAGCAGCCCAACCTACCCGGGATACGAGCAGTACTTC. Amino acids: CASSPTYPGYEQYF.

The CDR3 reads CASSLRGGRNAKNIQYF. The CDR3 DNA reads TGTGCCAGCAGCCTTAGGGGCGGGAGGAACGCCAAAAACATTCAGTACTTC. The chain recombines TRBV27 with TRBJ2-4; TRBD2 agrees at 8 bases. Trimming took 6 bases from V and 1 from J; bases not matched to a gene: 11. CDR1 and CDR2 from the germline V gene are MNHEY and SMNVEV (reference sequence). This CDR3 contains 17 residues.

The V call is TRBV30, the J call TRBJ2-7, with 9 bases matching TRBD1. From germline, CDR1 is GTSNPN and CDR2 SVGIG (reference sequence). V lost 6 bases, J lost 5 bases, and 5 bases stayed unmatched. The CDR3 loop spans 12 amino acids. The CDR3 reads CACGQGIHEQYF. The CDR3 region has the DNA TGTGCCTGCGGACAGGGGATTCACGAGCAGTACTTC.

This clone was found a few times. Here the CDR3 DNA reads TGTGCCAGCAGTTACGGGCGGGGGAGCACAGATACGCAGTATTTT. This sequence encodes CASSYGRGSTDTQYF. The chain couples TRBV6-5 to TRBJ2-3; 7 bases are shared with TRBD2. This CDR3 is 15 amino acids long. Trimming at V came to 2 bases and at J to 0 bases, leaving 2 bases not matched to a gene. Looked up from germline, CDR1 is MNHEY and CDR2 is SVGAGI.

V usage is TRBV10-3 and J usage is TRBJ2-5; 8 positions match TRBD2. The CDR3 consists of 17 residues. Germline CDR1 and CDR2: ENHRY and SYGVKD. Trimming removed 3 bases from V and 1 base from J; junction bases left unmatched: 10. This CDR3 reads CAISDWGGLAGQETQYF. In DNA form, the CDR3 reads TGTGCCATCAGTGATTGGGGGGGGCTAGCGGGCCAAGAGACCCAGTACTTC.

This sequence joins TRBV7-2 and TRBJ2-1; no firm D call. This CDR3 is 13 amino acids long. Trimming took off 5 bases at V and 0 bases at J, with 5 bases between the two ends. Germline CDR1 SGHTA, CDR2 FQGNSA. CDR3: CASSEASYNEQFF. CDR3 nucleotide sequence: TGTGCCAGCAGCGAAGCCTCCTACAATGAGCAGTTCTTC.

This clone was detected a few times. V and J are TRBV7-8 and TRBJ1-6, with TRBD1 matching over 8 bases. The germline V gene encodes CDR1 SGHVS and CDR2 FQNEAQ. The CDR3 extends over 14 amino acids. Losses at the gene ends were 5 bases for V and 9 bases for J; bases not matched to a gene: 6. CDR3 sequence (DNA): TGTGCCAGCAGCATGACGACAGGGGTTTCACCCCTCCACTTT. This codes for CASSMTTGVSPLHF.

This clone was recorded a few times. The V gene is TRBV29-1, the J gene TRBJ1-3; TRBD1 matches 8 bases. The CDR3 covers 14 residues. Germline trimming cut 6 bases from V and 2 bases from J; bases unmatched to any gene: 6. Germline CDR1 is SQVTM and CDR2 is ANQGSEA. The CDR3 DNA sequence: TGCAGCGTCGATACAGGGGGAGCTGGAAACACCATATATTTT. Its protein is CSVDTGGAGNTIYF.

The V call is TRBV28, the J call TRBJ2-3; perhaps TRBD2 as D (6 bases). Germline V gives CDR1 MDHEN, CDR2 SYDVKM. V was shortened by 3 bases and J by 6 bases, with 16 bases between the two germline ends. CDR3 length: 15 amino acids. CDR3 in DNA: TGTGCCAGCAGTTTGAGCGGGCTGGGAGAGGATACGCAGTATTTT. It codes for CASSLSGLGEDTQYF.

This chain links TRBV7-9 with TRBJ2-1, with 9 bases matching TRBD1. The CDR3 has 14 residues. V lost 4 bases and J lost 10; bases outside the gene matches: 8. Germline V gene lookup returns CDR1 SEHNR and CDR2 FQNEAQ (reference sequence). CDR3 in DNA: TGTGCCAGCAGCTCCCCCACAGGGGGCTGGGAGCAGTTCTTC. It yields the protein CASSSPTGGWEQFF.

This clone was counted a single time. One end of the junction does not line up with germline, which may come from a read error. The chain couples TRBV7-7 to TRBJ2-5, with D possibly TRBD2 on 6 matching bases. The V gene's germline CDR1 is SSHAT and CDR2 FNYEAQ (reference sequence). This CDR3 has 13 residues. As DNA, the CDR3 is TGTGCTAGCAGTAGGGAGGCCGGGGAGACCCAGTACTTC. As protein: CASSREAGETQYF.

The V and J genes are TRBV7-2 and TRBJ2-7, with D possibly matching TRBD1 (7 bases). Trimming removed 5 bases at V and 1 base at J, with 12 bases between. The CDR3 has 14 residues. The germline V gene encodes CDR1 SGHTA and CDR2 FQGNSA. CDR3 bases: TGTGCCAGCAGCCCGCAGGGGGGATCCTACGAGCAGTACTTC. Residues: CASSPQGGSYEQYF.

The table lists this clone with a few counts. V usage is TRBV18 and J usage is TRBJ1-1; D is ambiguous. Germline CDR1 is KGHSH and CDR2 is LQKENI. CDR3 length equals 16 residues. Trimming cost V 3 bases and J 2 bases, with 16 bases left between them. As DNA, the CDR3 is TGTGCCAGCTCACCGAGGGCCCCGAAGATAAACACTGAAGCTTTCTTT. The encoded protein is CASSPRAPKINTEAFF.

The chain carries TRBV19 and TRBJ2-2, with D perhaps TRBD1 (5 bases). CDR1 is LNHDA and CDR2 is SQIVND in the germline V gene (reference sequence). The CDR3 loop spans 14 amino acids. V was trimmed by 6 bases and J by 4 bases, leaving 12 bases between them. This CDR3 is CASRADRSTGELFF. CDR3 DNA: TGTGCCAGTAGGGCAGACAGATCCACCGGGGAGCTGTTTTTT. Variable domain in full (rest from reference TRBV19 and TRBJ2-2): DGGITQSPKYLFRKEGQNVTLSCEQNLNHDAMYWYRQDPGQGLRLIYYSQIVNDFQKGDIAEGYSVSREKKESFPLTVTSAQKNPTAFYLCASRADRSTGELFFGEGSRLTVL.

This clone has just a few counts. This sequence joins TRBV30 and TRBJ2-7; unclear D gene. Germline V lookup: CDR1 GTSNPN, CDR2 SVGIG (reference sequence). The V end was cut by 3 bases, the J end by 3 bases, with 12 bases between. The CDR3 extends over 13 amino acids. CDR3 residues: CAWSPPTSYEQYF. CDR3 DNA sequence: TGTGCCTGGAGCCCCCCCACGAGCTACGAGCAGTACTTC.

The V and J genes are TRBV5-1 and TRBJ2-1; D is perhaps TRBD1 (5 bases). CDR3 length: 16 amino acids. V shed 2 bases and J shed 0 bases, with 12 bases lying between them. CDR1 and CDR2 (germline): SGHRS, YFSETQ. CDR3 nucleotides: TGCGCCAGCAGCTTCCTCAGGGCAAGCTCCTACAATGAGCAGTTCTTC. Residues: CASSFLRASSYNEQFF. The variable domain in full, completed from reference TRBV5-1 and TRBJ2-1, reads KAGVTQTPRYLIKTRGQQVTLSCSPISGHRSVSWYQQTPGQGLQFLFEYFSETQRNKGNFPGRFSGRQFSNSRSEMNVSTLELGDSALYLCASSFLRASSYNEQFFGPGTRLTVL.

This sequence joins TRBV10-3 and TRBJ2-1; D may be TRBD2 (7 bases). The CDR3 covers 15 residues. V shed 6 bases and J shed 7 bases, with 19 bases lying between them. CDR1 and CDR2 (germline): ENHRY, SYGVKD. The CDR3 DNA reads TGTGCCATCAGGGGCTTTGTCGGGGGGACAAATGAGCAGTTCTTC. This codes for CAIRGFVGGTNEQFF.

The chain links TRBV4-3 to TRBJ1-6; a weak D match, TRBD1 (5 bases). This CDR3 comprises 15 residues. Trimming took off 2 bases at V and 13 bases at J, with 18 bases between the two ends. The germline CDR1 and CDR2 sequences are LGHNA and YSLEER. The CDR3 region has the DNA TGCGCCAGCAGCCAAACCGGGACTCCCGTTTCCCCCCTCCACTTT. Its translation: CASSQTGTPVSPLHF.

The rearrangement links TRBV11-2 to TRBJ2-7; 8 bases fit TRBD2. The CDR3 has 14 residues. The V segment lost 5 bases and the J segment 6 bases; nucleotides outside the gene matches: 9. Germline V gene data show CDR1 as SGHAT and CDR2 as FQNNGV. CDR3 residues: CASSRPGRGVEQYF. CDR3 DNA sequence: TGTGCCAGCAGCCGGCCCGGGAGGGGGGTCGAGCAGTACTTC. Together with reference TRBV11-2 and TRBJ2-7, the CDR3 gives the full variable domain: EAGVAQSPRYKIIEKRQSVAFWCNPISGHATLYWYQQILGQGPKLLIQFQNNGVVDDSQLPKDRFSAERLKGVDSTLKIQPAKLEDSAVYLCASSRPGRGVEQYFGPGTRLTVT.

This chain uses TRBV2 with TRBJ2-1; 7 bases align to TRBD2. Germline CDR1 SNHLY, CDR2 FYNNEI. The CDR3 sequence is 15 residues long. The J segment lost 0 bases and the V segment lost 7 bases, leaving 6 bases of the junction unmatched. The CDR3 sequence: CASNLAESSYNEQFF. Written as DNA, the CDR3 is TGTGCCAGCAACCTAGCGGAGAGCTCCTACAATGAGCAGTTCTTC. Filled out from reference TRBV2 and TRBJ2-1, the complete variable domain reads EPEVTQTPSHQVTQMGQEVILRCVPISNHLYFYWYRQILGQKVEFLVSFYNNEISEKSEIFDDQFSVERPDGSNFTLKIRSTKLEDSAMYFCASNLAESSYNEQFFGPGTRLTVL.

The chain combines TRBV5-1 with TRBJ2-3, with a tentative D call TRBD1 (5 bases). V lost 4 bases to trimming and J lost 2 bases, with 14 bases between them. This CDR3 spans 15 amino acids. Germline V gives CDR1 SGHRS, CDR2 YFSETQ. CDR3: CASSPAGSSTDTQYF. The CDR3 DNA reads TGCGCCAGCAGCCCGGCAGGGTCATCCACAGATACGCAGTATTTT.

This chain uses TRBV18 with TRBJ1-6; D not certain. CDR1 and CDR2 from the germline V gene are KGHSH and LQKENI. Trimming shortened V by 2 bases and J by 7 bases, and 12 bases separated the two germline ends. This CDR3 has 15 residues. The CDR3 loop is CASSPDQAPNSPLHF. Written as DNA, the CDR3 is TGTGCCAGCTCACCAGACCAGGCCCCGAATTCACCCCTCCACTTT.

V and J are TRBV5-1 and TRBJ2-3; D possibly corresponds to TRBD2 (5 bases). The ends were cut back, 0 bases at V and 0 bases at J, with 8 bases in the middle. The CDR3 runs to 15 residues. Germline V lookup: CDR1 SGHRS, CDR2 YFSETQ. CDR3: CASSLGLRSTDTQYF. For the CDR3, the DNA is TGCGCCAGCAGCTTGGGACTACGGAGCACAGATACGCAGTATTTT.

This chain connects TRBV15 to TRBJ1-2; a possible D gene is TRBD1 (5 bases). This CDR3 region has 13 residues. Germline loops: CDR1 LNHNV, CDR2 YYDKDF (reference sequence). V gave up 1 base and J gave up 7 bases, with 10 bases separating them. The CDR3 is CATSRGAGGGYTF. The DNA of the CDR3 is TGTGCCACCAGCAGAGGGGCGGGGGGTGGCTACACCTTC.

This clone has a handful of counts. The chain links TRBV19 to TRBJ2-5; D is unresolved. CDR1 and CDR2 (germline): LNHDA, SQIVND (reference sequence). V lost 4 bases, J lost 2 bases, and 5 bases lay in between. This CDR3 spans 12 amino acids. The CDR3 sequence is CASSRPQETQYF. CDR3 DNA: TGTGCCAGTAGTAGGCCTCAAGAGACCCAGTACTTC.